Sequencing of this T cell receptor beta chain was carried out in a study of shared clonotypes between healthy human individuals. About the study: Participating donors consisted of two women and a few men aged 18 to 49.

The split of CD4+ cells yielded CD45RA+ naive and CD45RA-negative memory subsets. Sequencing used immunoSEQ multiplex PCR; TCRdb keeps in-frame clones, though not all of them. This sample carries approximately 2.1 million clones, over 85% of them seen once, and the ten largest clones take 0.39%. As for this clone: The identical CDR3 is also encoded by other nucleotide sequences in the sample.

The sample taken for sequencing was naive CD4+ T cells from PBMCs. Subset here: CD45RA+ positively selected. The clonotype originates from a man between 18 and 35 years old in good health. Some clones in this sample may be carry-over from other donors' samples.

CDR3 coding DNA: TGTGCCAGCAGCTTTAGGGGGCGGGAGACCCAGTACTTC. Its translation: CASSFRGRETQYF. V usage is TRBV7-2 and J usage is TRBJ2-5, with TRBD1 matching over 7 bases. The ends lost 3 bases at V and 5 bases at J; junction bases unmatched: 3. The CDR3 is 13 amino acids. CDR1 and CDR2 (germline): SGHTA, FQGNSA. The full variable domain, in which reference TRBV7-2 and TRBJ2-5 provide the parts outside the CDR3, is GAGVSQSPSNKVTEKGKDVELRCDPISGHTALYWYRQSLGQGLEFLIYFQGNSAPDKSGLPSDRFSAERTGGSVSTLTIQRTQQEDSAVYLCASSFRGRETQYFGPGTRLLVL.